These 5 T cell receptor beta chains originate from one sample sequenced in a study of PD-L1 blockade in urothelial cancer. Time point noted: peripheral blood 6 weeks after treatment start. Some clones are missing from TCRdb's copy, which holds only in-frame ones; the method was immunoSEQ multiplex PCR. The sample lists 45,000 to 60,000 clones; around nine tenths were seen once. The source was PBMCs, collected around atezolizumab (anti-PD-L1) treatment. These receptor sequences come from a man aged 55 to 70 with urothelial cancer.

This chain connects TRBV6-5 to TRBJ2-7, with D unclear. CDR1 and CDR2 (germline): MNHEY, SVGAGI. The CDR3 has 13 residues. The ends were cut back, 2 bases at V and 4 bases at J, with 9 bases in the middle. The CDR3 loop reads CASSYGSMYEQYF. CDR3 coding DNA: TGTGCCAGCAGTTACGGTAGTATGTACGAGCAGTACTTC.

J is TRBJ2-5 and V is TRBV9; D is perhaps TRBD1 (5 bases). V was pared by 3 bases and J by 4 bases, with 16 bases between. Germline V gene sequence: CDR1 SGDLS, CDR2 YYNGEE. CDR3 length: 15 amino acids. In DNA, the CDR3 is TGTGCCAGCAGCGCGGACAACAGGCCCTCAGAGACCCAGTACTTC. As protein: CASSADNRPSETQYF.

This sequence joins TRBV27 and TRBJ2-7; the match to TRBD1 covers 11 bases. Germline V CDR1 and CDR2: MNHEY, SMNVEV (reference sequence). CDR3 length: 15 residues. J was trimmed by 4 bases and V by 5 bases; bases with no gene match: 7. The CDR3 nucleotides are TGTGCCAGCAGTGTCTCCGGACAGGGGGCTTACGAGCAGTACTTC. Its protein is CASSVSGQGAYEQYF.

The sample holds one count of this clone. The chain carries TRBV6-1 and TRBJ2-1; 13 positions agree with TRBD2. Germline CDR1 MNHNS, CDR2 SASEGT. The CDR3 has 14 amino acids. Trimming took 6 bases from V and 7 from J; bases not matched to a gene: 3. The CDR3 sequence: CASRGLAGQNEQFF. The CDR3 region has the DNA TGTGCCAGCAGGGGACTAGCGGGACAAAATGAGCAGTTCTTC.

In DNA, the CDR3 is TGTGCTAGTGGTTGGGGACTAGCGGGAGGGCCGGCAGATACGCAGTATTTT. Protein sequence: CASGWGLAGGPADTQYF. J is TRBJ2-3 and V is TRBV12-5, with 16 bases fitting TRBD2. The V gene's germline CDR1 is LGHNT and CDR2 FRNRAP. The CDR3 length is 17 residues. V gave up 4 bases and J gave up 4 bases; unmatched junction bases: 5. Variable domain in full (rest from reference TRBV12-5 and TRBJ2-3): DARVTQTPRHKVTEMGQEVTMRCQPILGHNTVFWYRQTMMQGLELLAYFRNRAPLDDSGMPKDRFSAEMPDATLATLKIQPSEPRDSAVYFCASGWGLAGGPADTQYFGPGTRLTVL.